A selection of T cell receptor beta chains follows, all from one sample in a study of blood T cell repertoires in COVID-19. Method: immunoSEQ multiplex PCR; TCRdb's copy keeps in-frame clones and lacks some. The repertoire consists of approximately 27,000 clones, with just over 85% occurring once and the leading ten covering approximately 8%. The specimen was peripheral blood. These receptors came from a woman aged 45-59 years with active COVID-19. CDR3s include the opening cysteine and the closing phenylalanine or tryptophan. The D gene is left open where the match is weak. The size field is filled for only some rows; it gives once, few, many or a size class.

D gene	V gene	clone size	J gene	CDR3 DNA	CDR3 protein
TRBD1	TRBV6-5	.	TRBJ1-2	TGTGCCAGCAGCGGACAGGGCGGTTTTGGCTACACCTTC	CASSGQGGFGYTF
.	TRBV5-4	.	TRBJ2-3	TGTGCCAGCAGCTTTGAGATTGTCACAGATACGCAGTATTTT	CASSFEIVTDTQYF
.	TRBV5-5	.	TRBJ2-1	TGTGCCAGCAGCTTGGACCGGGACTCCGTATGGGAGCAGTTCTTC	CASSLDRDSVWEQFF
.	TRBV18	.	TRBJ1-1	TGTGCCAGCTCCCAATCCCCAGTCATGAACACTGAAGCTTTCTTT	CASSQSPVMNTEAFF
.	TRBV29-1	.	TRBJ2-7	TGCAGCGTGAGGAGGGAGTACGAGCAGTACTTC	CSVRREYEQYF
.	TRBV2	.	TRBJ2-7	TGTGCCAGCAGTTACTCTACCTACGAGCAGTACTTC	CASSYSTYEQYF
TRBD1	TRBV28	.	TRBJ1-1	TGTGCCAGCAGTCCCGGACAGGGAGCTCCGAGCGGTACTGAAGCTTTCTTT	CASSPGQGAPSGTEAFF
TRBD2	TRBV27	medium-sized	TRBJ2-5	TGTGCCAGCAGTTCCGGCGGGAGGTGGGAGACCCAGTACTTC	CASSSGGRWETQYF
TRBD2	TRBV6-1	.	TRBJ2-2	TGTGCCAGCAGTGAGGGGTTGGGCGGGAGGAGTCCCGGGGAGCTGTTTTTT	CASSEGLGGRSPGELFF
TRBD2	TRBV4-2	.	TRBJ2-1	TGTGCCAGCAGCCAAGTTGCCTTGTCGACTAGCGGGAGTGGGGCCTACAATGAGCAGTTCTTC	CASSQVALSTSGSGAYNEQFF
TRBD1	TRBV5-1	once	TRBJ1-4	TGCGCCAGCAGACACGGACAGGGGAGAAATGAAAAACTGTTTTTT	CASRHGQGRNEKLFF
TRBD1	TRBV11-3	.	TRBJ1-2	TGTGCAGGGACAGGAGAACCCCCTAACTATGGCTACACCTTC	CAGTGEPPNYGYTF
.	TRBV2	.	TRBJ1-5	TGTGCCAGCAGGAGGACAGTGAACGGCAATCAGCCCCAGCATTTT	CASRRTVNGNQPQHF
TRBD2	TRBV19	.	TRBJ2-1	TGTGCCAGTAGTATCGGACTAGCGTTTGATGAGCAGTTCTTC	CASSIGLAFDEQFF
TRBD1	TRBV6-5	.	TRBJ1-2	TGTGCCAGCGGGACAGGGGGCTGGAGCTATGGCTACACCTTC	CASGTGGWSYGYTF
TRBD2	TRBV6-5	once	TRBJ2-1	TGTGCCAGCAGTAGAACTAGCGGGGGATACAATGAGCAGTTCTTC	CASSRTSGGYNEQFF
TRBD2	TRBV4-1	.	TRBJ2-7	TGCGCCAGCAGCCCAGGACTAGCGGGAGCCTGGAACGAGCAGTACTTC	CASSPGLAGAWNEQYF
.	TRBV5-1	.	TRBJ1-4	TGCGCCAGCAGCCTTATCGGGGGTAATGAAAAACTGTTTTTT	CASSLIGGNEKLFF
TRBD1	TRBV10-1	.	TRBJ2-3	TGCGCCAGCAGTGAGGACCAGGGGGCGGATACGCAGTATTTT	CASSEDQGADTQYF
.	TRBV4-2	.	TRBJ1-4	TGTGCCAGCAGCCAAGATAGGCCTGGACGGGAGGATGAAAAACTGTTTTTT	CASSQDRPGREDEKLFF
.	TRBV27	.	TRBJ1-1	TGTGCCAGCAGGGGCACACTGAACACTGAAGCTTTCTTT	CASRGTLNTEAFF
.	TRBV29-1	few	TRBJ2-5	TGCAGCGGGGCCGGCACGCGCCAAGAGACCCAGTACTTC	CSGAGTRQETQYF
TRBD1	TRBV18	.	TRBJ2-7	TGTGCCAGCTCACCCTACACAGGGGGCTACGAGCAGTACTTC	CASSPYTGGYEQYF
TRBD2	TRBV28	.	TRBJ2-1	TGTGCCAGCAAGATAGCGGGAGGGGCCTACAATGAGCAGTTCTTC	CASKIAGGAYNEQFF
TRBD1	TRBV19	.	TRBJ1-6	TGTGCCAGTAGAGATTTATCGGGACAGAATTCACCCCTCCACTTT	CASRDLSGQNSPLHF
TRBD2	TRBV19	.	TRBJ2-1	TGTGCCAGTAGTGGCGGGGGGGATTACAATGAGCAGTTCTTC	CASSGGGDYNEQFF
.	TRBV20-1	.	TRBJ1-1	TGCAGTGCTAGAGATCCACAGGAAGCTTTCTTT	CSARDPQEAFF
.	TRBV19	.	TRBJ2-7	TGTGCCAGTAGTATAGCTAATAGCGAAACCTACGAGCAGTACTTC	CASSIANSETYEQYF
.	TRBV9	.	TRBJ1-3	TGTGCCAGCAGCCCCAATCCGCCGGGGGGTCCCGGAAACACCATATATTTT	CASSPNPPGGPGNTIYF
TRBD2	TRBV27	.	TRBJ2-7	TGTGCCAGCAGTTTATGGGGCTTAGCGGGCGAGCAGTACTTC	CASSLWGLAGEQYF
.	TRBV27	.	TRBJ2-5	TGTGCCAGCAGTTCAAGCCGACATCCCCAAGAGACCCAGTACTTC	CASSSSRHPQETQYF
TRBD2	TRBV10-2	.	TRBJ2-1	TGCGCCAGCCAAGGGACTAGCGGGGGCAATGAGCAGTTCTTC	CASQGTSGGNEQFF
.	TRBV19	.	TRBJ2-2	TGTGCCAGTAACAGGAGGGACACCGGGGAGCTGTTTTTT	CASNRRDTGELFF
.	TRBV6-5	.	TRBJ1-4	TGTGCCAGCCAGAAAGGCAGGGAGGAGGAAAAACTGTTTTTT	CASQKGREEEKLFF
.	TRBV28	.	TRBJ1-2	TGTGCCAGCGCGACCCCACAGTTCTATGGCTACACCTTC	CASATPQFYGYTF
.	TRBV5-5	once	TRBJ2-2	TGTGCCAGCAGTTATTGGGCAGGGGAAGGAACCGGGGAGCTGTTTTTT	CASSYWAGEGTGELFF
TRBD2	TRBV11-2	.	TRBJ2-1	TGTGCCAGCAGCTTAGTCCCCCCGGGACTAGCGGGAGTGAACAATGAGCAGTTCTTC	CASSLVPPGLAGVNNEQFF
.	TRBV28	.	TRBJ2-7	TGTGCCAGCAGTTTTATGTCCAGCGAGCAGTACTTC	CASSFMSSEQYF
.	TRBV7-8	.	TRBJ1-6	TGTGCCAGCAGCGATGAGAATTCACCCCTCCACTTT	CASSDENSPLHF
.	TRBV7-3	few	TRBJ1-1	TGTGCCAGCAGCTTAGAGCAGGGCACTGAAGCTTTCTTT	CASSLEQGTEAFF
.	TRBV28	.	TRBJ1-5	TGTGCCAGCAGTTCGCAGGGAGGAGAATATGATCAGCCCCAGCATTTT	CASSSQGGEYDQPQHF
.	TRBV5-1	.	TRBJ2-1	TGCGCCAGCAGCTTGATCCTTAGCTCCTACAATGAGCAGTTCTTC	CASSLILSSYNEQFF